Each of the 26 T cell receptor beta chains below was sequenced from the same sample in a study of resident and recirculating memory T cells in vitiligo. Generated by immunoSEQ multiplex PCR, the TCRdb table keeps only in-frame clones and is missing some. Among tens of thousands of clones listed, just over 90% were seen once. Material for sequencing was blood. These receptors were taken from a male donor with vitiligo.

The chain has TRBV6-6 and TRBJ2-7; 10 nucleotides line up with TRBD1. The CDR3 loop spans 14 amino acids. Germline CDR1 is MNHNY and CDR2 is SVGAGI (reference sequence). Unmatched junction bases numbered 4, after V lost 6 bases and J lost 2 bases. CDR3 sequence reads: CASRKGQGAYEQYF. Written as DNA, the CDR3 is TGTGCCAGCAGAAAAGGACAGGGGGCCTACGAGCAGTACTTC.

V gene TRBV18 combines with J gene TRBJ2-7, with D maybe TRBD1 (6 bases). Germline lookup yields CDR1 KGHSH and CDR2 LQKENI. The CDR3 sequence is 15 residues long. V was clipped by 5 bases and J by 2 bases, with 16 bases between them. The CDR3: CASSMGKGGTYEQYF. CDR3 sequence (DNA): TGTGCCAGCTCAATGGGGAAAGGGGGAACCTACGAGCAGTACTTC.

This clone showed up just once. V usage is TRBV7-6 and J usage is TRBJ2-1, with 12 bases matching TRBD2. Germline V gene sequence: CDR1 SGHVS, CDR2 FNYEAQ. V dropped 5 bases and J dropped 10; count of bases not matched to a gene: 6. The CDR3 is 14 residues long. This chain's CDR3 is CASSIRLAGEEQFF. The CDR3 DNA is TGTGCCAGCAGCATCAGACTAGCGGGGGAGGAGCAGTTCTTC.

CDR3 in amino acids: CASRGQGGSPLHF. The CDR3 DNA sequence: TGTGCCAGCAGAGGACAGGGTGGGTCACCCCTCCACTTT. The rearrangement uses TRBV6-6 and TRBJ1-6; TRBD1 matches 8 bases. Germline CDR1 is MNHNY and CDR2 is SVGAGI (reference sequence). J was trimmed by 10 bases and V by 6 bases; bases with no gene match: 5. CDR3 length equals 13 residues.

The chain couples TRBV6-5 to TRBJ1-5; 9 bases are a match to TRBD1. The V and J ends lost 6 bases and 1 base, in that order; junction bases with no gene match: 4. Germline CDR1 reads MNHEY; CDR2 reads SVGAGI. CDR3 length: 15 amino acids. CDR3 DNA: TGTGCCAGCAGAACGGACAGGGGAAGCAATCAGCCCCAGCATTTT. Translating gives CASRTDRGSNQPQHF.

The genes are TRBV6-6 and TRBJ1-6; 7 bases are shared with TRBD1. The CDR3 consists of 14 residues. The germline V gene encodes CDR1 MNHNY and CDR2 SVGAGI (reference sequence). Unmatched junction bases numbered 4, after V lost 5 bases and J lost 6 bases. The CDR3 DNA follows: TGTGCCAGCAGTCCGACAGGGCCTAATTCACCCCTCCACTTT. The encoded protein is CASSPTGPNSPLHF.

V usage is TRBV4-3 and J usage is TRBJ2-1, with D maybe TRBD1 (5 bases). Trimming cost V 3 bases and J 6 bases, with 12 bases left between them. The CDR3 length is 14 residues. CDR1 LGHNA and CDR2 YSLEER come from the germline V gene. The CDR3 region is CASSQNFDSNEQFF. The CDR3 DNA follows: TGCGCCAGCAGCCAGAATTTCGACAGCAATGAGCAGTTCTTC.

V usage is TRBV25-1 and J usage is TRBJ2-7; TRBD2 aligns across 7 bases. Germline V gives CDR1 MGHDK, CDR2 SYGVNS. V was pared by 1 base and J by 2 bases, with 5 bases of the junction left unmatched. The length of the CDR3 is 15 residues. The CDR3 sequence: CASSELTSYPYEQYF. The CDR3 region has the DNA TGTGCCAGCAGTGAATTGACTAGCTACCCCTACGAGCAGTACTTC.

This chain connects TRBV4-1 to TRBJ1-6; a possible D gene is TRBD1 (5 bases). Between the trimmed V and J ends, which lost 6 bases and 9 bases, there was a span of 9 bases. The CDR3 is 12 amino acids. Germline CDR1 MGHRA, CDR2 YSYEKL. The CDR3 loop reads CASSTGGSPLHF. In DNA form, the CDR3 reads TGCGCCAGCAGTACCGGGGGTTCACCCCTCCACTTT.

The V gene is TRBV19, the J gene TRBJ1-2; 7 positions agree with TRBD1. V shed 9 bases, J shed 2 bases, and the junction held 6 bases outside the gene matches. The CDR3 runs to 13 residues. In germline, CDR1 is LNHDA, CDR2 SQIVND (reference sequence). In nucleotides, the CDR3 is TGTGCCAGCGGGTCACAGGGGAACTATGGCTACACCTTC. Translation gives CASGSQGNYGYTF.

This rearrangement joins TRBV5-1 to TRBJ2-3; weak D call: TRBD1 (6 bases). Trimming cost V 5 bases and J 2 bases, with 18 bases left between them. Germline values: CDR1 SGHRS, CDR2 YFSETQ. This CDR3 has 16 amino acids. CDR3 bases: TGCGCCAGCAGGCCCTCCGACAGGCCTAACACAGATACGCAGTATTTT. It is translated as CASRPSDRPNTDTQYF.

The chain employs TRBV4-2 and TRBJ1-5; a possible D gene is TRBD1 (5 bases). CDR1 is LGHNA, CDR2 YNFKEQ, per germline. The CDR3 runs 15 residues. The ends were cut back, 1 base at V and 6 bases at J, with 13 bases in the middle. The CDR3 DNA reads TGTGCCAGCAGCCAAGTTTTAGGGGCAAGTCAGCCCCAGCATTTT. Translation gives CASSQVLGASQPQHF.

The genes are TRBV7-2 and TRBJ2-5; the match to TRBD2 covers 11 bases. Germline V gives CDR1 SGHTA, CDR2 FQGNSA. The length of the CDR3 is 16 residues. V gave up 5 bases and J gave up 2 bases; unmatched junction bases: 7. This CDR3 reads CASSLRLAGIQETQYF. CDR3 DNA sequence: TGTGCCAGCAGCCTCCGACTAGCGGGGATACAAGAGACCCAGTACTTC.

The rearrangement joins TRBV7-2 to TRBJ1-2, with 8 bases matching TRBD1. This CDR3 is built from 17 residues. With 4 bases clipped from V and 5 bases from J, the junction kept 15 bases outside the gene matches. Germline V gene lookup returns CDR1 SGHTA and CDR2 FQGNSA. The CDR3 nucleotides read TGTGCCAGCAGCTCGCCCCTACGGGGGACAGGACAATATGGCTACACCTTC. This translates into CASSSPLRGTGQYGYTF.

V gene TRBV18 combines with J gene TRBJ1-1; D remains unclear. Trimming removed 0 bases from V and 1 base from J, with 15 bases in between. The CDR3 covers 17 residues. The germline gives CDR1 KGHSH, CDR2 LQKENI. Here the CDR3 DNA reads TGTGCCAGCTCACCACCAGCCGGAAGACAACGGAACACTGAAGCTTTCTTT. Amino acid sequence: CASSPPAGRQRNTEAFF.

This chain uses TRBV6-5 with TRBJ2-1; 12 bases match TRBD2. Germline V gene data show CDR1 as MNHEY and CDR2 as SVGAGI. The CDR3 has 16 residues. V lost 2 bases and J lost 7; bases outside the gene matches: 6. Here the CDR3 reads CASSYPRTSGVNEQFF. CDR3 nucleotide sequence: TGTGCCAGCAGTTACCCGCGGACTAGCGGGGTAAATGAGCAGTTCTTC.

Worth noting for this clone: The sample has other DNA sequences that encode this CDR3 too. The rearrangement uses TRBV4-2 and TRBJ2-2; TRBD1 matches at 9 bases. This CDR3 is built from 16 residues. V was pared by 1 base and J by 5 bases, with 5 bases of the junction left unmatched. From germline, CDR1 is LGHNA and CDR2 YNFKEQ. DNA of the CDR3: TGTGCCAGCAGCCAAGGGACAGGGGCCGGTACCGGGGAGCTGTTTTTT. Its translation is CASSQGTGAGTGELFF.

The chain couples TRBV18 to TRBJ1-4, with 11 nucleotides matching TRBD1. Germline lookup yields CDR1 KGHSH and CDR2 LQKENI. The trim removed 4 bases at V and 8 bases at J, leaving 3 bases unmatched. The CDR3 runs 14 residues. The CDR3 region has the DNA TGTGCCAGCTCACAAGGACAGGGGGCGGAAAAACTGTTTTTT. The encoded protein is CASSQGQGAEKLFF.

This chain joins TRBV10-3 and TRBJ1-2, with 9 bases identical to TRBD1. The CDR3 is 14 residues long. Losses at the gene ends were 5 bases for V and 6 bases for J; bases not matched to a gene: 7. Germline CDR1 ENHRY, CDR2 SYGVKD. In nucleotides, the CDR3 is TGTGCCATCAGTTCCGACAGGGGGTCAGATGGCTACACCTTC. Translation gives CAISSDRGSDGYTF.

This sequence joins TRBV19 and TRBJ2-2, with a possible D match to TRBD1 (6 bases). The CDR3 consists of 17 residues. The V and J ends lost 5 bases and 6 bases respectively, with 22 bases between them. Germline CDR1 and CDR2: LNHDA and SQIVND (reference sequence). The CDR3 DNA reads TGTGCCAGTAGTGTTGTGCGAAATTTACAGGGTCCCGGGGAGCTGTTTTTT. Translating gives CASSVVRNLQGPGELFF.

V is TRBV19 and J is TRBJ2-1; 12 bases fit TRBD2. The CDR3 has 15 amino acids. Trimming at V came to 6 bases and at J to 9 bases, leaving 9 bases not matched to a gene. Germline CDR1 LNHDA, CDR2 SQIVND (reference sequence). The CDR3 DNA reads TGTGCCAGTAGCCTCGCTAGCGGGGGGGCATTTGAGCAGTTCTTC. Translation: CASSLASGGAFEQFF.

The CDR3 sequence is CASSVGGGTGGSEQFF. The CDR3 nucleotides read TGTGCCAGCAGCGTAGGAGGAGGAACAGGGGGCAGTGAGCAGTTCTTC. This chain uses TRBV9 with TRBJ2-1, with 9 bases fitting TRBD1. The CDR3 is 16 residues long. In germline, CDR1 is SGDLS, CDR2 YYNGEE. Losses at the gene ends were 0 bases for V and 9 bases for J; bases not matched to a gene: 10.

This chain connects TRBV25-1 to TRBJ1-2, with 9 nucleotides matching TRBD1. Trimming cost V 5 bases and J 0 bases; bases outside gene matches: 7. Germline V CDR1 and CDR2: MGHDK, SYGVNS. The CDR3 is 16 residues long. CDR3 nucleotide sequence: TGTGCCAGCAGTCGTACAGGGGGCTCGTCTAACTATGGCTACACCTTC. Translated: CASSRTGGSSNYGYTF.

The chain joins TRBV6-6 to TRBJ1-1, with 7 bases lining up with TRBD1. The germline CDR1 and CDR2 sequences are MNHNY and SVGAGI (reference sequence). The trim removed 6 bases at V and 4 bases at J, leaving 2 bases unmatched. The CDR3 has 12 residues. The CDR3 reads CASRSGGTEAFF. The CDR3 DNA is TGTGCCAGCAGGTCAGGGGGCACTGAAGCTTTCTTT.

The chain couples TRBV29-1 to TRBJ2-3; D might be TRBD2 (5 bases). Germline V CDR1 and CDR2: SQVTM, ANQGSEA. V lost 4 bases and J 7 bases, leaving 12 bases between the germline ends. CDR3 length equals 12 residues. CDR3 residues: CSVATSINTQYF. In nucleotides, the CDR3 is TGCAGCGTTGCCACTAGTATAAATACGCAGTATTTT.

The chain uses TRBV30 and TRBJ2-7; a possible D gene is TRBD1 (6 bases). The CDR3 spans 14 residues. The germline V gene encodes CDR1 GTSNPN and CDR2 SVGIG (reference sequence). Trimming cost V 3 bases and J 0 bases, with 12 bases left between them. CDR3 sequence: CAWRRTVSSYEQYF. In nucleotides, the CDR3 is TGTGCCTGGAGGCGGACAGTCAGCTCCTACGAGCAGTACTTC.